The clone carrying this T cell receptor (beta chain) was observed a handful of times. Its specificity is not known. The data originate from a study of identical twins. Notes on the study in general: Fewer insertions characterized abundant cord blood beta clonotypes, whereas memory repertoires showed none.

Germline loops: CDR1 SEHNR, CDR2 FQNEAQ (reference sequence). The J segment lost 1 base and the V segment lost 5 bases, leaving 7 bases of the junction unmatched. CDR3 length: 16 amino acids. TCRdb recomputed calls from the 5' RACE reads with MiXCR, one row per CDR3 protein. The sample has about 490,000 distinct CDR3 sequences, around 15% seen once. These data are also associated with another study on yellow fever vaccine responses in identical twins.

Sequencing used CD4+ T cells sorted from blood. This receptor was identified in a woman between 18 and 29 years old in good health. V is TRBV7-9 and J is TRBJ2-2, with 7 positions matching TRBD1. The chain's CDR3 is CASSPGQTLNTGELFF. CDR3 coding DNA: TGTGCCAGCAGCCCGGGACAGACGCTGAACACCGGGGAGCTGTTTTTT.